This TCR beta chain appears in the sequencing data of a study of metastatic and nonmetastatic thyroid tumors. Study-level information: Across blood and tumor or nodule tissue, repertoires from malignant and benign thyroid patients were compared with one another.

This clone was found a few times. Trimming pared 0 bases from V and 3 bases from J, leaving 6 bases between. Germline V lookup: CDR1 LNHNV, CDR2 YYDKDF (reference sequence). The CDR3 is made up of 13 amino acids. TCRdb re-clonotyped the PCR reads via MiXCR. The profile shows 39,000 or so clones, over 40% of them singletons. Thyroid surgery took place with no prior treatment in any patient. The sample taken for sequencing was tumor tissue. The chain uses TRBV15 and TRBJ2-7; D ambiguous. The clonotype originates from a male donor with papillary thyroid cancer or a benign thyroid nodule (not recorded which). Some clones in this sample may be carry-over from other donors' samples. CDR3 sequence: CATSRDYFYEQYF. CDR3 nucleotides: TGTGCCACCAGCAGAGACTATTTCTACGAGCAGTACTTC.